This T cell receptor beta chain was profiled in a study of OX40 agonist ivuxolimab in advanced cancers. Study context: Having had anti-PD-1, anti-PD-L1 or anti-CTLA-4 therapy before was allowed, and roughly 40% had some. Findings and limits, study-wide: CD8+ T cells were the subset that, on average, had more expanded clones than CD4+.

About this clone: Its cognate antigen is unknown.

Germline V lookup: CDR1 LNHDA, CDR2 SQIVND (reference sequence). The CDR3 runs to 15 residues. V lost 5 bases and J lost 3, with 17 bases in between. Generated by immunoSEQ multiplex PCR, the TCRdb table keeps only in-frame clones and is missing some. The data show roughly 48,000 clones, about four fifths seen once. The sample consisted of CD4+ or CD8+ T cells sorted from blood, taken in a trial of the OX40 agonist ivuxolimab. The sequence came from an adult with an advanced solid tumor such as melanoma, head and neck, liver or kidney cancer. The rearrangement uses TRBV19 and TRBJ2-7; the D gene is possibly TRBD1 (6 bases). The CDR3 spells CASSVGTQTIYEQYF. The CDR3 nucleotides are TGTGCCAGTAGTGTCGGGACACAGACTATCTACGAGCAGTACTTC.